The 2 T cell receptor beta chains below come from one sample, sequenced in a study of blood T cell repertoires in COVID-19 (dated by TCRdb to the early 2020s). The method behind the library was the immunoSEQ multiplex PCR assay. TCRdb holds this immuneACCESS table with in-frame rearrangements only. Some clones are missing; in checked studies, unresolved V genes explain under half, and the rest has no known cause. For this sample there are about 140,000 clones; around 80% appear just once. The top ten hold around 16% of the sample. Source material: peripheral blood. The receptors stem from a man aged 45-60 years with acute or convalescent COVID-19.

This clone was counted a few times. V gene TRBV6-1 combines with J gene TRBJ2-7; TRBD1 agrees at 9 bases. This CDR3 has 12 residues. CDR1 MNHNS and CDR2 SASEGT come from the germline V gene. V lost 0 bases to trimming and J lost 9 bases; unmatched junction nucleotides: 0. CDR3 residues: CASSEADRGQYF. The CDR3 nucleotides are TGTGCCAGCAGTGAAGCGGACAGGGGGCAGTACTTC.

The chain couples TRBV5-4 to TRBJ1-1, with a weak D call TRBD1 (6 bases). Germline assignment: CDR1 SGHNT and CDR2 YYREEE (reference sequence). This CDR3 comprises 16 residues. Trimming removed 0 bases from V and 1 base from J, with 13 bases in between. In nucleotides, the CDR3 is TGTGCCAGCAGCTTGGGGGTTACGGACAGGAACACTGAAGCTTTCTTT. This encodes CASSLGVTDRNTEAFF.